This T cell receptor (beta chain) was documented in a study of cytomegalovirus exposure and HLA in healthy donors. Whole-study findings and limits: Another analysis was done later, and it associated around 15,000 TCR beta sequences with HLA alleles at 0.05 false discovery rate. An observed cluster of highly shared sequence variants was recorded as a likely sequencing artifact.

Concerning this clone itself: The antigen is not known.

Trimming at V came to 5 bases and at J to 4 bases, leaving 13 bases not matched to a gene. CDR1 and CDR2 from the germline V gene are PRHDT and FYEKMQ (reference sequence). CDR3 size: 16 residues. With 60 Vbeta and 13 Jbeta primers, the PCR was carried out. Assay: immunoSEQ multiplex PCR; the TCRdb copy retains only in-frame clones and omits some. The sample has over 110,000 clones; 75% to 80% are singletons. The TCR comes from a woman aged 40 to 55 in good health and CMV-seropositive. The sample was PBMCs. The chain links TRBV13 to TRBJ2-7, with 8 bases matching TRBD1. The DNA for the CDR3 is TGTGCCAGCAGCCCCCGGCAGGGGGCTAAGTGGTACGAGCAGTACTTC. Its translation is CASSPRQGAKWYEQYF.